Listed below are T cell receptor beta chains from one sample, sequenced in a study of blood T cell repertoires in COVID-19. Sequencing was performed with immunoSEQ multiplex PCR; in TCRdb, only in-frame clones are kept and a portion is missing. The data hold approximately 55,000 clones, with about 80% observed a single time. The sample consisted of peripheral blood. These receptor sequences come from a man aged 25-45 years with COVID-19, enrolled during active disease. The CDR3 runs from the conserved cysteine through the conserved F or W. A D gene is named only where the DNA matches it firmly. Clone size is given for some rows only: seen once, a few or many times, or a class if the clone is expanded.

TRBD1	TRBV3-1/TRBV3-2	14	TRBJ1-2	few	TGTGCCAGCAGCCGCGAACAGGGGTTGGGTGGCTACACCTTC	CASSREQGLGGYTF
TRBD1	TRBV2	14	TRBJ1-2	-	TGTGCCAGCACCCGCGACAGGGGGCGGTATGGCTACACCTTC	CASTRDRGRYGYTF
TRBD2	TRBV19	14	TRBJ2-3	-	TGTGCCAGTAAATTAGCGGGGTCCCGCACAACGCAGTATTTT	CASKLAGSRTTQYF
TRBD1	TRBV11-3	13	TRBJ1-4	-	TGTGCCAGCAGACGGGACAGGGGATTGGAACTGTTTTTT	CASRRDRGLELFF
-	TRBV21-1	18	TRBJ2-3	-	TGTGCCAGCAGCAATTGGCTTTTCGCTAGCCTCCCCACAGATACGCAGTATTTT	CASSNWLFASLPTDTQYF
-	TRBV29-1	14	TRBJ2-1	few	TGCAGCGTTGAACGCGGGACAGCTTACAATGAGCAGTTCTTC	CSVERGTAYNEQFF
TRBD1	TRBV2	11	TRBJ2-1	few	TGTTCAGGGGGCATTGTTTCTGAGCAGTTCTTC	CSGGIVSEQFF
TRBD2	TRBV4-1	17	TRBJ2-2	-	TGCGCCAGCAGCCAAAGGGGCCTAGCGGAGGCCACCGGGGAGCTGTTTTTT	CASSQRGLAEATGELFF
TRBD1	TRBV6-2/TRBV6-3	13	TRBJ2-7	-	TGTGCCAGCAGTTACCAGGGGGCCTACGAGCAGTACTTC	CASSYQGAYEQYF
TRBD2	TRBV2	14	TRBJ2-7	once	TGTGCCAGCAGTTTCACTAGCGGGAGCTACGAGCAGTACTTC	CASSFTSGSYEQYF
-	TRBV2	13	TRBJ1-5	medium-sized	TGTGCCAGCACCGACAGTTCCAATCAGCCCCAGCATTTT	CASTDSSNQPQHF
TRBD1	TRBV4-2	16	TRBJ2-7	-	TGTGCCAGCAGCCAAGATCCCGGGACAGGGGCTGCCGAGCAGTACTTC	CASSQDPGTGAAEQYF
TRBD1	TRBV6-5	15	TRBJ2-2	-	TGTGCCAGCGGGCCGGGACAGGGTAACACCGGGGAGCTGTTTTTT	CASGPGQGNTGELFF